The TCR beta chain described here comes from a study of blood T cell repertoires in COVID-19. Overall study context: The United States, Italy and Spain supplied acute and convalescent COVID-19 samples. Sample material is recorded as cDNA or gDNA derived from T cells, B-cell-depleted T cells, or PBMCs.

The CDR3 sequence is 17 residues long. With 6 bases clipped from V and 6 bases from J, the junction kept 15 bases outside the gene matches. Germline V gives CDR1 MGHRA, CDR2 YSYEKL. The Seattle site enrolled patients during active infection and followed them longitudinally. As originally analysed: Nucleated cell counts were estimated from reference gene primer amplification. Profiling relied on immunoSEQ multiplex PCR, and the TCRdb table lists in-frame clones only, not all of them. V and J calls and clone size are those listed in that table; D and trimming were worked out from the DNA. The top ten clones hold under 3% of a sample with some 180,000 clones, about 88% of them seen once.

The rearrangement uses TRBV4-1 and TRBJ1-5, with 9 nucleotides matching TRBD1. The clonotype was recovered from a woman over 75 with COVID-19, enrolled during active disease. Sequenced input: peripheral blood. The CDR3 DNA is TGCGCCAGCAGTTCCGGGACAGGGAATGTACGGGGTCAGCCCCAGCATTTT. Amino acids: CASSSGTGNVRGQPQHF.